The 26 T cell receptor beta chains below were found in one sample sequenced in a study of blood T cell repertoires in COVID-19. Clones were sequenced by immunoSEQ multiplex PCR, and TCRdb holds only the in-frame ones, with some missing. The sample lists roughly 700,000 clones, 90% occurring once. Sequencing was performed on peripheral blood. These receptors were taken from a woman under 30 with acute or convalescent COVID-19.

The chain has TRBV20-1 and TRBJ2-3; D remains unclear. CDR1 DFQATT and CDR2 SNEGSKA come from the germline V gene (reference sequence). Trimming removed 3 bases at V and 1 base at J, with 20 bases between. The CDR3 spans 17 residues. The CDR3, as DNA: TGCAGTGCTAGTCTCACCCCTGGGCTAATCGGCACAGATACGCAGTATTTT. As protein: CSASLTPGLIGTDTQYF.

The gene calls are TRBV14 and TRBJ2-3, with 8 bases lining up with TRBD1. The J segment lost 8 bases and the V segment lost 0 bases, leaving 13 bases of the junction unmatched. CDR1 SGHDN and CDR2 FVKESK come from the germline V gene. This CDR3 spans 17 amino acids. CDR3 sequence: CASSQDKRTGSAGTQYF. CDR3 bases: TGTGCCAGCAGCCAAGATAAAAGGACAGGGAGTGCGGGTACGCAGTATTTT.

The CDR3 protein is CASSLGPDQPQHF. The CDR3 bases are TGTGCCAGCAGTTTAGGGCCGGATCAGCCCCAGCATTTT. The chain carries TRBV27 and TRBJ1-5, with no clear D. V lost 2 bases, J lost 5 bases, and 7 bases lay in between. The CDR3 is 13 residues long. Looked up from germline, CDR1 is MNHEY and CDR2 is SMNVEV (reference sequence).

The J gene is TRBJ1-1, the V gene TRBV6-6; maybe TRBD1 (6 bases). Trimming stripped 8 bases from V and 3 bases from J, with 7 bases between. From germline, CDR1 is MNHNY and CDR2 SVGAGI (reference sequence). The CDR3 has 11 residues. The CDR3 is CASGQHTEAFF. The CDR3 DNA reads TGTGCCAGCGGACAGCACACTGAAGCTTTCTTT.

V and J are TRBV27 and TRBJ2-1, with D possibly matching TRBD2 (7 bases). Trimming shortened V by 6 bases and J by 6 bases, and 21 bases separated the two germline ends. Germline V gene data show CDR1 as MNHEY and CDR2 as SMNVEV (reference sequence). This CDR3 contains 16 residues. In DNA, the CDR3 is TGTGCCAGCAGAGCTACTAGGGGGGGGCCGGTCAATGAGCAGTTCTTC. It encodes CASRATRGGPVNEQFF.

This chain uses TRBV5-4 with TRBJ2-2; D is undetermined. Germline V gene lookup returns CDR1 SGHNT and CDR2 YYREEE (reference sequence). The CDR3 has 14 amino acids. With 2 bases removed from V and 1 base from J, the gap between germline ends came to 6 bases. The CDR3 nucleotides are TGTGCCAGCAGCTTACGGGTGAACACCGGGGAGCTGTTTTTT. This translates into CASSLRVNTGELFF.

This clone was observed at least ten times. The rearrangement uses TRBV7-9 and TRBJ2-7; TRBD1 is a possible D gene (5 bases). Trimming cost V 4 bases and J 8 bases, with 12 bases left between them. This CDR3 is 12 amino acids long. Germline assignment: CDR1 SEHNR and CDR2 FQNEAQ (reference sequence). The CDR3 protein is CASSSQKGQQYF. For the CDR3, the DNA is TGTGCCAGCAGCTCCCAAAAGGGGCAGCAGTACTTC.

The rearrangement uses TRBV27 and TRBJ2-7; 10 positions match TRBD1. The CDR3 length is 13 residues. V gave up 4 bases and J gave up 3 bases; unmatched junction bases: 0. The germline V gene encodes CDR1 MNHEY and CDR2 SMNVEV (reference sequence). DNA of the CDR3: TGTGCCAGCAGTTGGGACAGGGGCTACGAGCAGTACTTC. Translation gives CASSWDRGYEQYF.

The chain has TRBV11-2 and TRBJ1-5; possibly TRBD1 for D (6 bases). CDR1 and CDR2 (germline): SGHAT, FQNNGV. Between the trimmed V and J ends, which lost 4 bases and 3 bases, there was a span of 16 bases. The CDR3 consists of 16 residues. The CDR3 sequence: CASSSAGGQYNQPQHF. In nucleotides, the CDR3 is TGTGCCAGCAGCTCCGCTGGGGGACAATACAATCAGCCCCAGCATTTT.

The rearrangement uses TRBV28 and TRBJ1-6; TRBD1 matches 7 bases. Germline loops: CDR1 MDHEN, CDR2 SYDVKM. Trimming took 2 bases from V and 7 from J; bases not matched to a gene: 5. CDR3 length equals 15 residues. The CDR3 DNA sequence: TGTGCCAGCAGTTTAGCCCACAGGGGAAATTCACCCCTCCACTTT. It yields the protein CASSLAHRGNSPLHF.

The chain is built from TRBV4-1 and TRBJ2-1; 11 positions match TRBD2. The CDR3 covers 15 residues. V lost 2 bases and J lost 8; bases outside the gene matches: 5. Looked up from germline, CDR1 is MGHRA and CDR2 is YSYEKL. The CDR3 protein is CASSQSGTSGYEQFF. Written as DNA, the CDR3 is TGCGCCAGCAGCCAATCCGGGACTAGCGGCTATGAGCAGTTCTTC.

This chain uses TRBV4-3 with TRBJ1-3; D is undetermined. Trimming stripped 0 bases from V and 4 bases from J, with 16 bases between. Germline-derived CDR1 and CDR2 are LGHNA and YSLEER. The CDR3 runs to 17 residues. CDR3 region: CASSQDPLRERGNTIYF. Here the CDR3 DNA reads TGCGCCAGCAGCCAAGATCCGCTTAGGGAGCGGGGAAACACCATATATTTT.

This clone was seen only once. The CDR3 loop is CASSLKTSGSQYF. The CDR3 DNA reads as TGTGCCAGCAGCTTAAAAACTAGCGGCTCGCAGTATTTT. The gene calls are TRBV7-3 and TRBJ2-3; 8 nucleotides agree with TRBD2. The V gene's germline CDR1 is SGHTA and CDR2 FQGTGA. The CDR3 has 13 amino acids. V trimming: 1 base; J trimming: 10 bases; junction bases outside the gene matches: 4.

The chain uses TRBV25-1 and TRBJ1-4; the D gene is possibly TRBD1 (6 bases). Germline V CDR1 and CDR2: MGHDK, SYGVNS. V lost 1 base, J lost 3 bases, and 9 bases lay in between. CDR3 length: 15 amino acids. This CDR3 is CASSEFRQANEKLFF. CDR3 sequence (DNA): TGTGCCAGCAGTGAATTCAGACAGGCTAATGAAAAACTGTTTTTT.

The chain recombines TRBV4-1 with TRBJ1-2; D unresolved. The CDR3 is made up of 14 amino acids. Germline V gene lookup returns CDR1 MGHRA and CDR2 YSYEKL. Deletions cut 0 bases from V and 3 bases from J, with 8 bases between. In nucleotides, the CDR3 is TGCGCCAGCAGCCAAGAGCCCGGGGACTATGGCTACACCTTC. Encoded protein: CASSQEPGDYGYTF.

The chain has TRBV11-2 and TRBJ2-7, with D perhaps TRBD2 (5 bases). Germline loops: CDR1 SGHAT, CDR2 FQNNGV. V lost 2 bases, J lost 4 bases, and 15 bases lay in between. The CDR3 spans 15 residues. DNA of the CDR3: TGTGCCAGCAGCTTAAGCGGAGTCGGATCATACGAGCAGTACTTC. Amino acid sequence: CASSLSGVGSYEQYF.

The chain recombines TRBV7-8 with TRBJ1-2; TRBD1 matches at 11 bases. The trim removed 1 base at V and 3 bases at J, leaving 4 bases unmatched. This CDR3 is built from 16 residues. In germline, CDR1 is SGHVS, CDR2 FQNEAQ. The CDR3 reads CASSLVGTGGDYGYTF. CDR3 in DNA: TGTGCCAGCAGCTTAGTTGGGACAGGGGGGGACTATGGCTACACCTTC.

The chain combines TRBV27 with TRBJ1-1; possible D gene TRBD1, 6 bases. The CDR3 contains 16 residues. CDR1 is MNHEY and CDR2 is SMNVEV in the germline V gene (reference sequence). Trimming cost V 1 base and J 4 bases, with 16 bases left between them. CDR3 DNA: TGTGCCAGCAGTTTATGGTTTGGACAGTCGGGCACTGAAGCTTTCTTT. Its translation: CASSLWFGQSGTEAFF.

This clone was seen once. The chain carries TRBV30 and TRBJ2-7; 8 bases line up with TRBD2. Germline V CDR1 and CDR2: GTSNPN, SVGIG (reference sequence). The CDR3 spans 13 residues. Trimming removed 3 bases from V and 6 bases from J; junction bases left unmatched: 7. The CDR3 nucleotides read TGTGCCTGGAGCTCCGGGACTAGGAGCGAGCAGTACTTC. It is translated as CAWSSGTRSEQYF.

This clone came up once. V usage is TRBV11-2 and J usage is TRBJ1-2; a weak D match, TRBD1 (5 bases). The CDR3 has 13 amino acids. Germline-derived CDR1 and CDR2 are SGHAT and FQNNGV. The germline V and J ends were trimmed by 4 bases and 6 bases, with 12 bases remaining between them. The CDR3 reads CASSSRGLDGYTF. The CDR3 nucleotides read TGTGCCAGCAGCTCACGGGGGTTGGATGGCTACACCTTC.

This clone was recorded only once. The chain has TRBV5-1 and TRBJ2-2; D possibly corresponds to TRBD2 (5 bases). Trimming shortened V by 4 bases and J by 7 bases, and 32 bases separated the two germline ends. The CDR3 runs 20 residues. CDR1 is SGHRS and CDR2 is YFSETQ in the germline V gene. DNA of the CDR3: TGCGCCAGCAGCCCTGGAGGCGGGCAGCCCAAAAAGGATAATGGCGGGGAGCTGTTTTTT. As protein: CASSPGGGQPKKDNGGELFF.

This clone was detected only once. The chain carries TRBV5-4 and TRBJ2-2; TRBD2 matches 8 bases. The CDR3 is 15 amino acids. The V segment lost 5 bases and the J segment 0 bases; nucleotides outside the gene matches: 3. The germline V gene encodes CDR1 SGHNT and CDR2 YYREEE (reference sequence). CDR3 in amino acids: CASSRTSSNTGELFF. DNA of the CDR3: TGTGCCAGCAGTCGGACTAGCTCGAACACCGGGGAGCTGTTTTTT.

The chain links TRBV11-1 to TRBJ1-2; D is perhaps TRBD1 (6 bases). Germline V lookup: CDR1 SGHAT, CDR2 FQDESV (reference sequence). Trimming shortened V by 8 bases and J by 0 bases, and 16 bases separated the two germline ends. This CDR3 has 15 residues. For the CDR3, the DNA is TGTGCCAGCGCACCGCGGGGGGCTCCTAACTATGGCTACACCTTC. Its translation: CASAPRGAPNYGYTF.

The chain links TRBV3-1 (or the pseudogene TRBV3-2) to TRBJ2-1, with 16 bases lining up with TRBD2. The J segment lost 5 bases and the V segment lost 1 base, leaving 11 bases of the junction unmatched. This CDR3 region has 20 residues. CDR1 is LGHDT, CDR2 YNNKEL, per germline (reference sequence). The DNA of the CDR3 is TGTGCCAGCAGCCAAGGAGCCCCCGGGACTAGCGGGGGGGTCCACAATGAGCAGTTCTTC. This translates into CASSQGAPGTSGGVHNEQFF.

This clone was counted only a few times. The V and J genes are TRBV12-3 or TRBV12-4 and TRBJ1-1; D gene unclear. V gave up 4 bases and J gave up 8 bases, with 8 bases separating them. The CDR3 totals 11 residues. CDR3 residues: CASSWAREAFF. In nucleotides, the CDR3 is TGTGCCAGCAGTTGGGCCCGCGAAGCTTTCTTT.

V gene TRBV6-5 combines with J gene TRBJ1-2, with 7 nucleotides matching TRBD1. Germline CDR1 MNHEY, CDR2 SVGAGI. Germline trimming cut 6 bases from V and 1 base from J; bases unmatched to any gene: 8. There are 15 residues in the CDR3. DNA of the CDR3: TGTGCCAGCAGCCGATCGACAGGGAGTAACTATGGCTACACCTTC. Protein product: CASSRSTGSNYGYTF.